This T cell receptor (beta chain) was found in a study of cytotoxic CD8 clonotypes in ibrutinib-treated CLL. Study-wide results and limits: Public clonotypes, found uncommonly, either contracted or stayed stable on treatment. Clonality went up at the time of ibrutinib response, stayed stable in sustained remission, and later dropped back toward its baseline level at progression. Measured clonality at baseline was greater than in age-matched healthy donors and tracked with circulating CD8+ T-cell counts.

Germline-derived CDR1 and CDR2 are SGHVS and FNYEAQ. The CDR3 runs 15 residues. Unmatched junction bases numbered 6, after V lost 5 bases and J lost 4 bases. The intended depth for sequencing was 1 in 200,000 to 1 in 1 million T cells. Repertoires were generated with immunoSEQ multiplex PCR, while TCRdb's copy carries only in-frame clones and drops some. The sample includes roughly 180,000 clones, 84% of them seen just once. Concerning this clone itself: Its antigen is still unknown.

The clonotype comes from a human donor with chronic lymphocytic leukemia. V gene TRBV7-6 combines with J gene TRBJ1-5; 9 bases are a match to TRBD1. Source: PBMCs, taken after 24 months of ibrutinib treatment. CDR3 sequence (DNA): TGTGCCAGCAGCCGTATGACAGGGGGAAATCAGCCCCAGCATTTT. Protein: CASSRMTGGNQPQHF.